This is a list of T cell receptor beta chains from one sample in a study of cytomegalovirus exposure and HLA in healthy donors. Method: immunoSEQ multiplex PCR; TCRdb's copy keeps in-frame clones and lacks some. This table has about 130,000 clones, approximately 80% appearing once. What was sequenced was PBMCs. The origin of the receptors is a man aged 35-49 years in good health and CMV-seronegative. Both conserved end residues are part of each CDR3. Part of the rows lack a size; the others show once, few, many or a class for expanded clones.

cdr3_aa clone_size j_call v_call
CASSLGTAYEQYF . TRBJ2-7 TRBV7-2
CASSIETGYYYGYTF . TRBJ1-2 TRBV19
CASSIAQGLGTEAFF . TRBJ1-1 TRBV19
CASSVLAGVNYEQYF . TRBJ2-7 TRBV28
CASSTQRYEQYF . TRBJ2-7 TRBV5-6
CAWSVRLGLNYGYTF . TRBJ1-2 TRBV30
CASSYGLAYEQYF once TRBJ2-7 TRBV6-6
CASSVGASRNQPQHF . TRBJ1-5 TRBV9
CASRNSGRDNEQFF . TRBJ2-1 TRBV28
CASSLGLARDTQYF few TRBJ2-3 TRBV9
CASSPGGAGRNYGYTF few TRBJ1-2 TRBV7-9
CASSTPRQGIYYGYTF once TRBJ1-2 TRBV19
CASSPGRGSMNTEAFF . TRBJ1-1 TRBV7-9
CATRIDRDPGNTIYF . TRBJ1-3 TRBV15
CASGTGERNQPQHF . TRBJ1-5 TRBV19
CASSLVEGANQPQHF . TRBJ1-5 TRBV7-8
CASSQDRRLAGDEQFF . TRBJ2-1 TRBV4-2
CASSRGVGEVETQYF . TRBJ2-5 TRBV7-3
CASSPSTNSGNTIYF . TRBJ1-3 TRBV5-1
CASRGLAGTNEQFF . TRBJ2-1 TRBV6-1
CASSDLGTGGYGYTF . TRBJ1-2 TRBV25-1
CVSGTGGGGNYGYTF . TRBJ1-2 TRBV28
CASSRQGLGNEQYF . TRBJ2-7 TRBV27
CASSVHGYEQYF many TRBJ2-7 TRBV6-1
CASSVGLAGANTGELFF . TRBJ2-2 TRBV9
CAWMANTEAFF . TRBJ1-1 TRBV30
CASSYDSNYGYTF few TRBJ1-2 TRBV6-6
CASGTGGQPQHF . TRBJ1-5 TRBV12-5
CASRPGSGTDTQYF . TRBJ2-3 TRBV5-1
CAILSPSYNEQFF . TRBJ2-1 TRBV10-3
CASSIDGLAGTEQFF few TRBJ2-1 TRBV19
CASRTQGNTEAFF . TRBJ1-1 TRBV6-1
CASSGGVGSKADTQYF . TRBJ2-3 TRBV5-8
CAISAPPRRGDAGDTQYF few TRBJ2-3 TRBV10-3
CASSLRGSTF . TRBJ1-2 TRBV27
CATAGLRLTGANVLTF . TRBJ2-6 TRBV19
CASSIALVGAAGELFF few TRBJ2-2 TRBV19
CAWSVFLGLTGGSYEQYF once TRBJ2-7 TRBV30
CASSQVGAGVSYEQYF . TRBJ2-7 TRBV4-3
CASTRNEKLFF . TRBJ1-4 TRBV28
CASSLKEAGVYEQYF . TRBJ2-7 TRBV7-8
CASSQDPRGSSEQFF . TRBJ2-1 TRBV4-3
CASSFRGVSGNTIYF . TRBJ1-3 TRBV5-6
CASSYDSGGGYTF . TRBJ1-2 TRBV5-4
CASSYRFSGNTIYF . TRBJ1-3 TRBV11-1
CASSLDRAGEQYF . TRBJ2-7 TRBV5-4
CASSLANPGDGEKLFF . TRBJ1-4 TRBV7-9
CASSYLTPPSTDTQYF . TRBJ2-3 TRBV7-2
CASSYRGRIEPGANVLTF . TRBJ2-6 TRBV5-1
CASSRSGQGNTEAFF . TRBJ1-1 TRBV5-1
CASRQIAGVGETQYF . TRBJ2-5 TRBV2
CASSATGLSQWGEAFF . TRBJ1-1 TRBV9
CASSQFVERGKNNEQFF . TRBJ2-1 TRBV7-6
CASSDRGVREHF few TRBJ1-5 TRBV2
CASRRTSGTDTQYF . TRBJ2-3 TRBV25-1
CASSVDTSTAYYGYTF . TRBJ1-2 TRBV9
CASSPVPFGQVGMSGANVLTF . TRBJ2-6 TRBV4-1
CATAPGPAYEQYF . TRBJ2-7 TRBV4-1